Listed below are T cell receptor beta chains from one sample, sequenced in a study of T cells after somatic rescue of genetic block. Assay: immunoSEQ multiplex PCR; the TCRdb copy retains only in-frame clones and omits some. The sample comprises 68,000 or so clones, under 95% of which are singletons, and over 2.5% rests with the top ten. Sequenced material: peripheral blood mononuclear cells (PBMCs). The receptor set was obtained from a man aged 35-49 years. Both conserved end residues are part of each CDR3. D genes are given only for firm matches. Only some rows state a clone size, as once, few, many or a class for expanded clones.

clone size: NA; J gene: TRBJ1-5; V gene: TRBV19; D gene: TRBD1; CDR3 protein: CASSIVGTASNQPQHF; CDR3 DNA: TGTGCCAGTAGTATAGTGGGGACAGCAAGCAATCAGCCCCAGCATTTT
clone size: NA; J gene: TRBJ2-2; V gene: TRBV4-3; D gene: NA; CDR3 protein: CASSQDGVVGELFF; CDR3 DNA: TGCGCCAGCAGCCAAGATGGGGTTGTCGGGGAGCTGTTTTTT
clone size: NA; J gene: TRBJ1-5; V gene: TRBV6-1; D gene: NA; CDR3 protein: CASSEKRLGGQPQHF; CDR3 DNA: TGTGCCAGCAGTGAGAAACGTTTGGGGGGGCAGCCCCAGCATTTT
clone size: NA; J gene: TRBJ2-7; V gene: TRBV28; D gene: TRBD2; CDR3 protein: CASMLAGRLRGEQYF; CDR3 DNA: TGTGCCAGCATGCTAGCGGGCAGACTACGGGGGGAGCAGTACTTC
clone size: NA; J gene: TRBJ1-1; V gene: TRBV10-3; D gene: TRBD1; CDR3 protein: CAISEPDRGRGNTEAFF; CDR3 DNA: TGTGCCATCAGTGAGCCAGACAGGGGACGCGGGAACACTGAAGCTTTCTTT
clone size: once; J gene: TRBJ2-1; V gene: TRBV13; D gene: TRBD2; CDR3 protein: CASSPSGASGSHSYNEQFF; CDR3 DNA: TGTGCCAGCAGCCCCTCCGGGGCTAGCGGGAGCCATTCCTACAATGAGCAGTTCTTC
clone size: NA; J gene: TRBJ2-2; V gene: TRBV5-4; D gene: NA; CDR3 protein: CASSPRGGGTGELFF; CDR3 DNA: TGTGCCAGCAGCCCGCGTGGAGGGGGGACCGGGGAGCTGTTTTTT
clone size: NA; J gene: TRBJ2-1; V gene: TRBV9; D gene: TRBD1; CDR3 protein: CASRSRDRGSDEQFF; CDR3 DNA: TGTGCCAGCAGATCCCGGGACAGGGGTTCTGATGAGCAGTTCTTC
clone size: NA; J gene: TRBJ1-4; V gene: TRBV7-8; D gene: NA; CDR3 protein: CASRRVQGATNEKLFF; CDR3 DNA: TGTGCCAGCAGACGCGTACAGGGAGCAACTAATGAAAAACTGTTTTTT
clone size: NA; J gene: TRBJ2-7; V gene: TRBV6-5; D gene: TRBD1; CDR3 protein: CASSQGADEQYF; CDR3 DNA: TGTGCCAGCAGCCAGGGGGCCGACGAGCAGTACTTC
clone size: few; J gene: TRBJ1-1; V gene: TRBV11-2; D gene: TRBD1; CDR3 protein: CASSLVLGTGDPRTEAFF; CDR3 DNA: TGTGCCAGCAGCTTAGTCCTTGGGACAGGGGACCCGAGGACTGAAGCTTTCTTT
clone size: few; J gene: TRBJ2-3; V gene: TRBV7-2; D gene: NA; CDR3 protein: CASSLGQRTDTQYF; CDR3 DNA: TGTGCCAGCAGCCTAGGACAGCGAACAGATACGCAGTATTTT
clone size: NA; J gene: TRBJ1-2; V gene: TRBV28; D gene: NA; CDR3 protein: CASSLLNGIYGYTF; CDR3 DNA: TGTGCCAGCAGTTTATTGAACGGCATCTATGGCTACACCTTC
clone size: NA; J gene: TRBJ2-1; V gene: TRBV11-2; D gene: NA; CDR3 protein: CASSLGNSIGEQFF; CDR3 DNA: TGTGCCAGCAGCTTAGGGAATTCTATTGGTGAGCAGTTCTTC
clone size: once; J gene: TRBJ2-3; V gene: TRBV7-5; D gene: NA; CDR3 protein: CARSLGAPRRVRTDTQYF; CDR3 DNA: TGTGCCAGAAGCTTAGGGGCCCCTCGTAGGGTCCGGACAGATACGCAGTATTTT
clone size: once; J gene: TRBJ2-7; V gene: TRBV9; D gene: TRBD2; CDR3 protein: CASSVGWEGRYEQYF; CDR3 DNA: TGTGCCAGCAGCGTAGGGTGGGAGGGCCGGTACGAGCAGTACTTC
clone size: once; J gene: TRBJ2-7; V gene: TRBV5-4; D gene: TRBD2; CDR3 protein: CASSLTPPGLAGDSGEQYF; CDR3 DNA: TGTGCCAGCAGCTTGACGCCTCCGGGACTAGCGGGAGATAGCGGGGAGCAGTACTTC
clone size: NA; J gene: TRBJ1-4; V gene: TRBV6-5; D gene: NA; CDR3 protein: CASRLGTPNEKLFF; CDR3 DNA: TGTGCCAGCAGACTCGGGACCCCGAATGAAAAACTGTTTTTT
clone size: NA; J gene: TRBJ2-7; V gene: TRBV19; D gene: TRBD2; CDR3 protein: CARRRRGDYEQYF; CDR3 DNA: TGTGCCAGGCGACGGCGGGGGGACTACGAGCAGTACTTC
clone size: few; J gene: TRBJ2-1; V gene: TRBV11-3; D gene: NA; CDR3 protein: CASSLRGSGGNEQFF; CDR3 DNA: TGTGCCAGCAGCTTAAGGGGTTCTGGAGGCAATGAGCAGTTCTTC
clone size: NA; J gene: TRBJ2-7; V gene: TRBV6-6; D gene: TRBD1; CDR3 protein: CASSGPGQGTYEQYF; CDR3 DNA: TGTGCCAGCAGTGGGCCGGGACAGGGTACCTACGAGCAGTACTTC
clone size: NA; J gene: TRBJ2-1; V gene: TRBV4-1; D gene: TRBD2; CDR3 protein: CASSQPAGVRNEQFF; CDR3 DNA: TGCGCCAGCAGCCAACCTGCGGGAGTCCGGAATGAGCAGTTCTTC
clone size: NA; J gene: TRBJ2-3; V gene: TRBV7-9; D gene: NA; CDR3 protein: CASSLGSTPDTQYF; CDR3 DNA: TGTGCCAGCAGCCTGGGAAGCACACCAGATACGCAGTATTTT
clone size: NA; J gene: TRBJ2-1; V gene: TRBV5-4; D gene: TRBD1; CDR3 protein: CASSPGQGAGNEQFF; CDR3 DNA: TGTGCCAGCAGCCCGGGACAGGGGGCAGGAAATGAGCAGTTCTTC
clone size: NA; J gene: TRBJ2-3; V gene: TRBV5-1; D gene: NA; CDR3 protein: CASSSSGFTDTQYF; CDR3 DNA: TGCGCCAGCAGCTCCAGCGGCTTCACAGATACGCAGTATTTT
clone size: NA; J gene: TRBJ1-2; V gene: TRBV6-5; D gene: NA; CDR3 protein: CASSYSTRRPYGYTF; CDR3 DNA: TGTGCCAGCAGTTACTCGACCCGCCGGCCCTATGGCTACACCTTC
clone size: NA; J gene: TRBJ2-1; V gene: TRBV6-1; D gene: NA; CDR3 protein: CASSPSANEQFF; CDR3 DNA: TGTGCCAGCAGCCCTAGCGCCAATGAGCAGTTCTTC
clone size: NA; J gene: TRBJ1-6; V gene: TRBV19; D gene: NA; CDR3 protein: CASSTQTGYGSPLHF; CDR3 DNA: TGTGCCAGTAGTACCCAGACAGGCTATGGTTCACCCCTCCACTTT
clone size: NA; J gene: TRBJ1-6; V gene: TRBV2; D gene: NA; CDR3 protein: CASSELPGRSFPLHF; CDR3 DNA: TGTGCCAGCAGTGAACTACCGGGGAGAAGCTTCCCCCTCCACTTT
clone size: NA; J gene: TRBJ1-2; V gene: TRBV7-2; D gene: NA; CDR3 protein: CASSLASYGYTF; CDR3 DNA: TGTGCCAGCAGCTTAGCGAGTTATGGCTACACCTTC
clone size: NA; J gene: TRBJ1-3; V gene: TRBV6-1; D gene: NA; CDR3 protein: CASSEAASGNTIYF; CDR3 DNA: TGTGCCAGCAGTGAAGCCGCCTCTGGAAACACCATATATTTT
clone size: NA; J gene: TRBJ1-2; V gene: TRBV6-6; D gene: NA; CDR3 protein: CASSYSPTYGYTF; CDR3 DNA: TGTGCCAGCAGTTACTCACCAACATATGGCTACACCTTC
clone size: NA; J gene: TRBJ2-7; V gene: TRBV7-9; D gene: TRBD2; CDR3 protein: CASSSGTSTAYEQYF; CDR3 DNA: TGTGCCAGCAGCTCCGGGACTAGCACTGCCTACGAGCAGTACTTC
clone size: few; J gene: TRBJ1-1; V gene: TRBV18; D gene: NA; CDR3 protein: CASSPSRTMNTEAFF; CDR3 DNA: TGTGCCAGCTCACCGTCTCGGACAATGAACACTGAAGCTTTCTTT
clone size: NA; J gene: TRBJ2-5; V gene: TRBV6-5; D gene: TRBD2; CDR3 protein: CASSSGRDETQYF; CDR3 DNA: TGTGCCAGCAGTTCCGGGAGGGATGAGACCCAGTACTTC
clone size: NA; J gene: TRBJ2-1; V gene: TRBV19; D gene: NA; CDR3 protein: CASSIGLTSNEQFF; CDR3 DNA: TGTGCCAGTAGTATAGGACTTACCTCCAATGAGCAGTTCTTC
clone size: NA; J gene: TRBJ2-7; V gene: TRBV5-1; D gene: TRBD1; CDR3 protein: CASSPGQGTDEQYF; CDR3 DNA: TGCGCCAGCAGCCCGGGACAGGGAACGGACGAGCAGTACTTC
clone size: NA; J gene: TRBJ2-2; V gene: TRBV27; D gene: NA; CDR3 protein: CASKLTPRGTGELFF; CDR3 DNA: TGTGCCAGCAAACTGACGCCTCGGGGCACCGGGGAGCTGTTTTTT
clone size: NA; J gene: TRBJ1-2; V gene: TRBV11-1; D gene: NA; CDR3 protein: CASSLTEASGNYGYTF; CDR3 DNA: TGTGCCAGCAGCCTGACAGAAGCCAGCGGTAACTATGGCTACACCTTC
clone size: NA; J gene: TRBJ2-1; V gene: TRBV5-1; D gene: NA; CDR3 protein: CASSLGNSYNEQFF; CDR3 DNA: TGCGCCAGCAGCTTGGGCAATTCCTACAATGAGCAGTTCTTC
clone size: NA; J gene: TRBJ2-5; V gene: TRBV5-4; D gene: NA; CDR3 protein: CASSLVTSPETQYF; CDR3 DNA: TGTGCCAGCAGCTTAGTTACTAGCCCAGAGACCCAGTACTTC
clone size: NA; J gene: TRBJ1-2; V gene: TRBV5-8; D gene: NA; CDR3 protein: CASSSAVATGYTF; CDR3 DNA: TGTGCCAGCAGCTCGGCCGTGGCAACCGGCTACACCTTC
clone size: NA; J gene: TRBJ2-7; V gene: TRBV2; D gene: NA; CDR3 protein: CASSETYEQYF; CDR3 DNA: TGTGCCAGCAGTGAAACCTACGAGCAGTACTTC
clone size: NA; J gene: TRBJ2-4; V gene: TRBV2; D gene: TRBD2; CDR3 protein: CASSRLGGGTKNIQYF; CDR3 DNA: TGTGCCAGCAGTAGGCTCGGGGGGGGTACCAAAAACATTCAGTACTTC